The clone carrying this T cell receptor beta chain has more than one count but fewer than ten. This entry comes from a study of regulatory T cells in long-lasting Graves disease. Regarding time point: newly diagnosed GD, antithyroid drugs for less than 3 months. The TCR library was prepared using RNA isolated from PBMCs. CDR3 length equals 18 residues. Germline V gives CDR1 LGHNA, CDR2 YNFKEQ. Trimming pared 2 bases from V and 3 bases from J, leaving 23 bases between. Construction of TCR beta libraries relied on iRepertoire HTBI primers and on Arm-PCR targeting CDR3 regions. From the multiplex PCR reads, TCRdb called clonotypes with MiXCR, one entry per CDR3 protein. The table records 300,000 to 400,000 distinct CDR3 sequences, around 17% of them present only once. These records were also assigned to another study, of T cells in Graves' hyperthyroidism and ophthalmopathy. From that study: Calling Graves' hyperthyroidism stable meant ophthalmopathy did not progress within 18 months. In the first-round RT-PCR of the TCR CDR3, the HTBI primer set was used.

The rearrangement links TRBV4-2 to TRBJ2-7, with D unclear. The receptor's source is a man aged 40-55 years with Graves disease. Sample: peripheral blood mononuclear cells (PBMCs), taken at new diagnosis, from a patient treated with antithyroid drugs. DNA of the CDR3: TGTGCCAGCAGCCAAAGGTCCGTAATGGCTGGCAGTATCTACGAGCAGTACTTC. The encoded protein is CASSQRSVMAGSIYEQYF.